What follows describes a single TCR beta chain. Antigen unknown. A much larger clone lies one base from this, so it may be a read error. The data were obtained in a study of regulatory T cells in long-lasting Graves disease. Study in general: For under 3 months, newly diagnosed Graves' patients had been taking antithyroid drugs. Whole-study results and caveats: Persistent disease favored TRBV28, TRBJ1-2 and TRBJ2-5. Clonotypes that were public and shared totalled a few thousand in persistent patients versus 750 to 1,000 in new patients.

Time point defined: newly diagnosed GD, antithyroid drugs for less than 3 months. PBMC RNA served as the TCR library source. The CDR3 extends over 15 amino acids. CDR1 SGHDT and CDR2 YYEEEE come from the germline V gene. The trim removed 5 bases at V and 7 bases at J, leaving 9 bases unmatched. Construction of the TCR beta libraries employed iRepertoire HTBI primers in conjunction with Arm-PCR of CDR3 regions. One entry per CDR3 protein results from TCRdb running MiXCR on the multiplex PCR reads. Here the sample spans approximately 350,000 distinct CDR3 sequences, over 15% being singletons. This sample also belongs to another study, concerning T cells in Graves' hyperthyroidism and ophthalmopathy. According to that study: Among clonotypes expanded in thyroid above 0.001, most were also found in blood.

The chain recombines TRBV5-6 with TRBJ2-5; TRBD2 matches 12 bases. This material consisted of peripheral blood mononuclear cells (PBMCs), taken at new diagnosis, from a patient treated with antithyroid drugs. The sequence came from a middle-aged man with Graves disease. The CDR3 here is CASSRLAGVRGTQYF. In DNA form, the CDR3 reads TGTGCCAGCAGTCGACTAGCGGGGGTAAGAGGGACCCAGTACTTC.